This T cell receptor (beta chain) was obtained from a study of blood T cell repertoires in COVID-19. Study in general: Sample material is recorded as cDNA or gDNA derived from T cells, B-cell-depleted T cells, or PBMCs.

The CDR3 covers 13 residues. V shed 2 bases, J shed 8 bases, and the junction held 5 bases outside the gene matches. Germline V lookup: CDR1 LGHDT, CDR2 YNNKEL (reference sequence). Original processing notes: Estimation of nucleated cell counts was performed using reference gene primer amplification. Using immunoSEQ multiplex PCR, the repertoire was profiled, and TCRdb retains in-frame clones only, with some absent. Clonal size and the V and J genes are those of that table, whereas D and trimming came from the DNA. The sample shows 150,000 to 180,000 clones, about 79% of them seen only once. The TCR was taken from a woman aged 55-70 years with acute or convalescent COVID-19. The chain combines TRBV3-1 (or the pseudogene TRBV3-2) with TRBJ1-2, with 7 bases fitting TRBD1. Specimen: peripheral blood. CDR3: CASSQNGQVGYTF. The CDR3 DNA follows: TGTGCCAGCAGCCAAAACGGACAGGTCGGCTACACCTTC.